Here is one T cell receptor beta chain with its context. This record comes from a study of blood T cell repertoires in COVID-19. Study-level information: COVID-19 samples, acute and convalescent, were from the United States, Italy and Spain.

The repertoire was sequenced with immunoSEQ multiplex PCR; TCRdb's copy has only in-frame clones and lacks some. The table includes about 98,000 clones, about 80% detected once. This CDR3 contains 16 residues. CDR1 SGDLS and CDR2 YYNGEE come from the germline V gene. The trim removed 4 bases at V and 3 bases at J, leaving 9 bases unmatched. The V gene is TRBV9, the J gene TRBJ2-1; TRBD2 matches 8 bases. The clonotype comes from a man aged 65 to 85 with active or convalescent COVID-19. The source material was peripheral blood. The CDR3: CASSTHSGVNYNEQFF. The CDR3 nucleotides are TGTGCCAGCAGCACCCATAGCGGGGTGAACTACAATGAGCAGTTCTTC.